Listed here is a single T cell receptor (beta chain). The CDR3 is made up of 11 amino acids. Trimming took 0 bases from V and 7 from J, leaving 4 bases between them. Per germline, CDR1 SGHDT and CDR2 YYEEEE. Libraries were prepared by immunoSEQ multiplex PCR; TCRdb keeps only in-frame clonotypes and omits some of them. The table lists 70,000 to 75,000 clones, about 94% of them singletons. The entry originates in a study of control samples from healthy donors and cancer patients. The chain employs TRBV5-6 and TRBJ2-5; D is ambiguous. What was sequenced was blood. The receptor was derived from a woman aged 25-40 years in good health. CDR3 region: CASSLAGTQYF. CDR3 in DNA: TGTGCCAGCAGCTTGGCTGGGACCCAGTACTTC.